These 7 T cell receptor beta chains came from one sample sequenced in a study of PD-1 blockade in classical Hodgkin lymphoma. TCRdb's copy holds only in-frame clones and misses some; the assay was immunoSEQ multiplex PCR. Among nearly 60,000 clones, more than 85% were seen once, and the ten largest hold roughly a tenth. Relapses following autologous stem cell transplantation were seen in all patients, with brentuximab vedotin exposure varying. The sequencing here drew on peripheral blood mononuclear cells (PBMCs), taken before the second cycle of nivolumab. Receptors originate from a human donor with classical Hodgkin lymphoma.

The chain is built from TRBV9 and TRBJ2-3, with TRBD2 matching 12 bases. Germline V gene lookup returns CDR1 SGDLS and CDR2 YYNGEE. This CDR3 has 17 residues. Germline trimming cut 4 bases from V and 0 bases from J; bases unmatched to any gene: 6. CDR3 sequence (DNA): TGTGCCAGCAGCATTCGGACTAGCGGGGATAGCACAGATACGCAGTATTTT. It specifies CASSIRTSGDSTDTQYF.

The genes are TRBV4-1 and TRBJ1-2; D ambiguous. V was cut by 4 bases and J by 0 bases, with 18 bases left in between. The germline CDR1 and CDR2 sequences are MGHRA and YSYEKL. The CDR3 totals 17 residues. The DNA for the CDR3 is TGCGCCAGCAGCCCAACTACCCCAGCGCCTACTAACTATGGCTACACCTTC. Encoded protein: CASSPTTPAPTNYGYTF.

This clone has just one count. An end of the junction differs from the germline gene, which may be a read error. The V gene is TRBV7-3, the J gene TRBJ2-3; 11 bases are a match to TRBD2. CDR3 size: 17 residues. Germline V lookup: CDR1 SGHTA, CDR2 FQGTGA. The CDR3: CASSITRLAGTTDTQYF. CDR3 sequence (DNA): TGTGCCAGCAGCATAACAAGACTAGCGGGGACCACAGATACGCAGTATTTT.

The genes are TRBV28 and TRBJ1-5; D is perhaps TRBD1 (5 bases). Trimming cost V 3 bases and J 4 bases, with 13 bases left between them. The CDR3 contains 15 residues. Germline CDR1 reads MDHEN; CDR2 reads SYDVKM. DNA for the CDR3: TGTGCCAGCAGTTTTCAATACGGGGCTAATCAGCCCCAGCATTTT. This sequence encodes CASSFQYGANQPQHF.

The V gene is TRBV10-1, the J gene TRBJ1-2; no clear D gene. V was trimmed by 4 bases and J by 4 bases, leaving 19 bases between them. CDR1 and CDR2 (germline): WNHNN, SYGVQD (reference sequence). The CDR3 is 16 amino acids. CDR3 sequence: CASSVDATRKTYGYTF. CDR3 DNA: TGCGCCAGCAGTGTCGACGCAACGCGAAAGACCTATGGCTACACCTTC.

V and J are TRBV6-5 and TRBJ2-1, with 12 nucleotides matching TRBD2. The germline V gene encodes CDR1 MNHEY and CDR2 SVGAGI. The V gene end was trimmed by 7 bases and the J gene end by 8 bases; junction bases not matched to a gene: 3. This CDR3 region has 13 residues. CDR3 amino acids: CASTSGRADEQFF. CDR3 nucleotide sequence: TGTGCCAGCACTAGCGGGAGGGCCGATGAGCAGTTCTTC.

The chain is built from TRBV27 and TRBJ2-7, with D possibly matching TRBD2 (6 bases). Germline V gives CDR1 MNHEY, CDR2 SMNVEV (reference sequence). CDR3 size: 14 residues. Trimming pared 5 bases from V and 1 base from J, leaving 12 bases between. CDR3 sequence (DNA): TGTGCCAGCAGTGAGGCCGGGACTTCCTACGAGCAGTACTTC. The encoded protein is CASSEAGTSYEQYF.